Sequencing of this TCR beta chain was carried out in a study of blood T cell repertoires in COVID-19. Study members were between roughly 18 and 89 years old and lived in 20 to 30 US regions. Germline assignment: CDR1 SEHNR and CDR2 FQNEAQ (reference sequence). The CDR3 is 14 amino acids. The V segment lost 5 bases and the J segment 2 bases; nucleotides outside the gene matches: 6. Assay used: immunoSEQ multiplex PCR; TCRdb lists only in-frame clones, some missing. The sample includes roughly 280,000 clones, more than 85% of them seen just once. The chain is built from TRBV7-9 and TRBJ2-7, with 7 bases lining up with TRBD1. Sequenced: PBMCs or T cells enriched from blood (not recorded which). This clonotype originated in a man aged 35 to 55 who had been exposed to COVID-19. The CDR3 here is CASSRDRFTYEQYF. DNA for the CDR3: TGTGCCAGCAGCAGGGACAGATTTACCTACGAGCAGTACTTC.